This TCR beta chain was captured in a study of T cell repertoires in cytomegalovirus infection. CDR1 is MNHNS and CDR2 is SASEGT in the germline V gene. Trimming removed 0 bases at V and 5 bases at J, with 14 bases between. This CDR3 comprises 15 residues. This clonotype was recorded a few times. TCRdb re-called the reads through MiXCR, storing one row per CDR3 protein. The sample has about 600,000 distinct CDR3 sequences; around 24% are singletons. The specimen sequenced was CD8+ T cells from PBMCs. The receptor's source is a human donor in good health (CMV status not recorded). Some clones in this sample may be carry-over from other donors' samples. V usage is TRBV6-1 and J usage is TRBJ2-7, with a tentative D call TRBD1 (6 bases). The CDR3 nucleotides are TGTGCCAGCAGTGAAGCCCAGGGACACCCCCACGAGCAGTACTTC. Translating gives CASSEAQGHPHEQYF.